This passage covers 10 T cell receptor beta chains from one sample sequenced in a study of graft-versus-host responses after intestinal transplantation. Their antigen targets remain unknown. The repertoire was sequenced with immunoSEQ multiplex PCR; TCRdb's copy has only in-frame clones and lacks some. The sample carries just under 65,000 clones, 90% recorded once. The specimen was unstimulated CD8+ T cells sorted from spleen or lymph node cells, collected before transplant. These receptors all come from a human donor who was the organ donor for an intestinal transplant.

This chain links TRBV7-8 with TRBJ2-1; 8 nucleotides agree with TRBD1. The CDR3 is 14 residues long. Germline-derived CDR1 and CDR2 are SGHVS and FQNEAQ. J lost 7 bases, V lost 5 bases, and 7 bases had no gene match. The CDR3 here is CASSPVDRANEQFF. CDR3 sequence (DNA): TGTGCCAGCAGCCCCGTGGACAGGGCGAATGAGCAGTTCTTC.

Here the CDR3 reads CASSSGQSYEQYF. For the CDR3, the DNA is TGTGCCAGCAGCTCCGGACAGAGCTACGAGCAGTACTTC. This chain links TRBV7-6 with TRBJ2-7; TRBD1 is a possible D gene (6 bases). CDR1 SGHVS and CDR2 FNYEAQ come from the germline V gene. The CDR3 covers 13 residues. V was cut by 4 bases and J by 3 bases, with 10 bases left in between.

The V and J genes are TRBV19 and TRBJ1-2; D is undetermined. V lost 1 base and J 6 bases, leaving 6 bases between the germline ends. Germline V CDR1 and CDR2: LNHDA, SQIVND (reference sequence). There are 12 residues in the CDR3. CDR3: CASSIAQDGYTF. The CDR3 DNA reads TGTGCCAGTAGTATAGCACAAGATGGCTACACCTTC. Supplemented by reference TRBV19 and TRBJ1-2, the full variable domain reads DGGITQSPKYLFRKEGQNVTLSCEQNLNHDAMYWYRQDPGQGLRLIYYSQIVNDFQKGDIAEGYSVSREKKESFPLTVTSAQKNPTAFYLCASSIAQDGYTFGSGTRLTVV.

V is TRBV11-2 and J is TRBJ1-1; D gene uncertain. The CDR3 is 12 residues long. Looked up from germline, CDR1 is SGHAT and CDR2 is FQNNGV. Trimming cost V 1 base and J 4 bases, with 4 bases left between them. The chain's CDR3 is CASSLVGTEAFF. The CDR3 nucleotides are TGTGCCAGCAGCTTAGTCGGCACTGAAGCTTTCTTT.

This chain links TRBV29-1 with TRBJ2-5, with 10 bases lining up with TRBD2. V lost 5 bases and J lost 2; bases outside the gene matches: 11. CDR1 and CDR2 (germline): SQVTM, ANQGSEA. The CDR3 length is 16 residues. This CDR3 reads CSVIPTSGFGQETQYF. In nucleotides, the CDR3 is TGCAGCGTTATCCCGACTAGCGGGTTTGGGCAAGAGACCCAGTACTTC.

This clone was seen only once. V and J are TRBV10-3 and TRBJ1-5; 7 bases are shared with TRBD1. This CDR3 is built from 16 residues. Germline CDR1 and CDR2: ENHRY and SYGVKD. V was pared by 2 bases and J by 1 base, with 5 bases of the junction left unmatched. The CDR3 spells CAISEPSTGSNQPQHF. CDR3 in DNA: TGTGCCATCAGTGAGCCCTCGACAGGGAGCAATCAGCCCCAGCATTTT.

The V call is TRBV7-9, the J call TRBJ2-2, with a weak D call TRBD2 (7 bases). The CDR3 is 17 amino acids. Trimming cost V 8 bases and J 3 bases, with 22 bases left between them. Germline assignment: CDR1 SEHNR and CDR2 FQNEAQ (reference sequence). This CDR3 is CASGRPRGGVDTGELFF. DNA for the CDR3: TGTGCCAGCGGACGGCCCCGCGGGGGCGTTGACACCGGGGAGCTGTTTTTT.

This chain's CDR3 is CASSVGSAPGNEQFF. For the CDR3, the DNA is TGTGCCAGCAGCGTAGGCAGCGCCCCTGGCAATGAGCAGTTCTTC. The V gene is TRBV9, the J gene TRBJ2-1, with no clear D. V was shortened by 0 bases and J by 6 bases, with 13 bases between the two germline ends. The CDR3 has 15 residues. Germline V lookup: CDR1 SGDLS, CDR2 YYNGEE.

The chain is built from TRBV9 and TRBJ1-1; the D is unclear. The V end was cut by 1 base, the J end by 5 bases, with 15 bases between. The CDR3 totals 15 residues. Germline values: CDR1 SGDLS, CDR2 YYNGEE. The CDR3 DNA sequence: TGTGCCAGCAGCGTAAGTCGCGAGGGCAGAACTGAAGCTTTCTTT. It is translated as CASSVSREGRTEAFF.

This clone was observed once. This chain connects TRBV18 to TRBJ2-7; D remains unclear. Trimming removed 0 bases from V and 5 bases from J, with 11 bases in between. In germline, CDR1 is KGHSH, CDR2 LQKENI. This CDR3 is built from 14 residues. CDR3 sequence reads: CASSPPGVIDEQYF. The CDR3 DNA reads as TGTGCCAGCTCACCACCTGGAGTAATCGACGAGCAGTACTTC.